Shown below are 4 T cell receptor beta chains from a single sample sequenced in a study of cytomegalovirus exposure and HLA in healthy donors. Primers for the PCR totalled 60 Vbeta and 13 Jbeta. This table comes from immunoSEQ multiplex PCR, and its TCRdb copy is limited to in-frame clones, with some not included. Of about 140,000 clones in the sample, 78% were seen once. Specimen: PBMCs. Receptors originate from a male donor in good health and CMV-seronegative.

This chain joins TRBV11-1 and TRBJ2-4; 11 positions match TRBD1. The CDR3 has 15 amino acids. Losses at the gene ends were 3 bases for V and 8 bases for J; bases not matched to a gene: 6. CDR1 is SGHAT and CDR2 is FQDESV in the germline V gene (reference sequence). CDR3 bases: TGTGCCAGCAGCTTGGGACAGGGGGTGCTGGACATTCAGTACTTC. This sequence encodes CASSLGQGVLDIQYF.

The V and J genes are TRBV7-9 and TRBJ2-1; 7 bases align to TRBD1. The CDR3 consists of 12 residues. Trimming removed 4 bases from V and 9 bases from J; junction bases left unmatched: 3. The germline gives CDR1 SEHNR, CDR2 FQNEAQ (reference sequence). CDR3 bases: TGTGCCAGCAGCTCGACAGGGACTGAGCAGTTCTTC. Encoded protein: CASSSTGTEQFF.

The table lists this clone with a count of one. The gene calls are TRBV6-6 and TRBJ1-3; no clear D gene. Per the germline V gene, CDR1 is MNHNY and CDR2 is SVGAGI (reference sequence). The V end was cut by 5 bases, the J end by 0 bases, with 8 bases between. This CDR3 comprises 14 residues. The CDR3 coding sequence is TGTGCCAGCAGTCAGACTACCTCTGGAAACACCATATATTTT. Translated: CASSQTTSGNTIYF.

The chain recombines TRBV30 with TRBJ2-5, with 10 nucleotides matching TRBD1. Germline V gene data show CDR1 as GTSNPN and CDR2 as SVGIG (reference sequence). The CDR3 covers 15 residues. V dropped 3 bases and J dropped 5; count of bases not matched to a gene: 9. CDR3 protein: CAWRDRDRGYETQYF. The CDR3 nucleotides are TGTGCCTGGAGGGACCGGGACAGGGGATACGAGACCCAGTACTTC.